This TCR beta chain derives from a study of T cells in Graves' hyperthyroidism and ophthalmopathy (dated by TCRdb to between 2018 and 2021). About the investigation overall: Peripheral blood samples were taken at the time of initial diagnosis, prior to any treatment. To identify distinguishing TCR V-J signatures, a discovery cohort of 90 to 100 patients was used, comprising 40 to 45 with Graves' ophthalmopathy and roughly 60 with stable Graves' hyperthyroidism. An independent validation cohort of fewer than 20 hyperthyroidism patients and roughly 16 patients who later progressed to ophthalmopathy tested prospective prediction of ophthalmopathy. The 100 discovery patients were randomly split 7:3 into training and test sets. The study also compared thyroid tissue and blood T-cell repertoires from a handful of Graves' hyperthyroidism patients. Once sampling was done, hyperthyroidism patients were given methimazole at a starting dose of 30 mg daily, whereas ophthalmopathy patients were given high-dose intravenous methylprednisolone. The paper describes TCR Vbeta CDR3 sequencing of 120 to 150 peripheral blood samples, made up of some 40 ophthalmopathy patients, 70 to 75 hyperthyroidism patients and roughly 17 progressor patients.

TCR beta CDR3 regions were amplified from RNA transcripts. For the first round of RT-PCR on the TCR CDR3, the HTBI primer set was used together with the Qiagen OneStep RT-PCR kit. A second multiplex PCR round built the libraries, followed by size selection and purification. Paired-end sequencing of the libraries was performed with 100 bp reads on an Illumina HiSeq2000. As for the original processing: SOAPnuke was used to process the raw data, removing reads that contained adapters or uncalled bases, had a mean Phred below 15, or lacked an exact match to the constant primer or identifier. High-quality paired reads were merged using COPE v1.2.5, and each unique nucleotide sequence was defined as a clonotype. MiTCR v1.1 was used to align the clonotypes against IMGT TRBV, TRBD and TRBJ reference segments. The analysis was restricted to V-J combinations with a frequency above 0.0001, which together covered 99% to 99.2% of the repertoires. A TCS score was defined as the ratio of F50 (clonal expansion) to E x V (chaos), with BLOSUM62-based TCRdist applied between CDR3 peptides within each V-J. Welch's t-statistics and random forest reduced around 510 V-J features to 13, which were used in a naive Bayes classifier (R e1071). Through fastp at Q25 and MiXCR, TCRdb rebuilt clones from the public reads, retaining in-frame beta chains. Each entry merges the rows of one CDR3 protein and shows their most common DNA and genes. The V and J calls, along with clone size, are taken from TCRdb and not from the paper's own processing. Within this sample are roughly 700,000 distinct CDR3 sequences, with around 15% of them counted one time only. Of the sample, roughly a tenth falls within the top ten clones.

On this clonotype itself: Its antigen is still unknown. No base qualities exist here, and no much larger clone lies one base off it.

Measured from the cysteine to the phenylalanine, the CDR3 is 14 residues long. Only CDR3 DNA remains: 42 bases, in frame from the first base. The germline V gene yields ENHRY for CDR1 and SYGVKD for CDR2. V and J are truncated by 2 bases and 1 base respectively, leaving an intervening sequence of 8 bases. Findings and caveats that apply to the study as a whole: During validation, the model predicted progression to ophthalmopathy a median of approximately 6.5 months ahead of onset, with around 65% sensitivity and under 85% specificity. Blood samples also contained most of the expanded thyroid clonotypes (frequency above 0.001), which suggests that blood repertoires may reflect thyroid immune responses. Sample size was not statistically predetermined, and investigators were not blinded to group allocation. A 13 V-J signature model separated ophthalmopathy from stable hyperthyroidism, with roughly 88% sensitivity and just under 84% specificity in cross-validation and 80%/75% in testing.

Stable Graves' hyperthyroidism was defined as the absence of progression to ophthalmopathy over 18 months of follow-up. Hyperthyroidism patients were aged 18 to 65 years and newly diagnosed, with disease duration of less than 2 months. Patients with uncontrolled infections, other autoimmune diseases, pregnancy or lactation were excluded. Diagnoses were based on clinical symptoms, serum thyroxine and TRAb, thyroid ultrasound and orbital computed tomography. PBMCs were separated from roughly 9.3 ml of fresh peripheral blood using Ficoll-Paque density gradient centrifugation. Total RNA was extracted using Trizol reagent, and RNA quality was assessed on an Agilent 2100 Bioanalyzer.

This clonotype was obtained from a woman aged 18 to 35 with Graves' hyperthyroidism. Sequencing was done on a sample of blood. The chain is encoded by TRBV10-3 joined to TRBJ2-5; tentative D gene TRBD2, with 6 bases matching. This receptor has the CDR3 CAISEGTSQETQYF. In nucleotides, the sequence is TGTGCCATCAGTGAGGGGACTTCCCAAGAGACCCAGTACTTC.